This T cell receptor (beta chain) emerged from a study of long-term antiretroviral therapy in people with HIV. Study-wide results and caveats: The clones with expansion before ART were dominant in the repertoire at all time points. Collection spanned 2004 to 2017; ART regimens may be less effective than current ones. Records did not include ART adherence, viral resistance or therapy changes.

None of the participants with HIV were treated outside the United States. This CDR3 region has 14 residues. Germline values: CDR1 MNHNY, CDR2 SVGAGI (reference sequence). After removal of 5 bases from V and 8 bases from J, the junction contained 7 bases not matched to a gene. Turning to this clone: The antigen remains undetermined.

The immunoSEQ assay was v3.0, run at survey level. The method was immunoSEQ multiplex PCR; TCRdb's version includes in-frame clones alone and lacks a portion of them. The sample lists some 30,000 clones; 97% were seen once. The TCR sequence derives from a man aged 25 to 40 with HIV. This sample comprised unsorted PBMCs, obtained 7.6 years after starting antiretroviral therapy. This chain uses TRBV6-6 with TRBJ1-4; 8 bases line up with TRBD1. CDR3: CASSRRDRREKLFF. CDR3 DNA: TGTGCCAGCAGTCGCCGGGACAGGCGCGAAAAACTGTTTTTT.